The 16 T cell receptor beta chains reported below all come from one sample, sequenced in a study of a mutant IDH1 vaccine in newly diagnosed glioma. Their cognate antigens are unknown. Repertoires were generated with immunoSEQ multiplex PCR, while TCRdb's copy carries only in-frame clones and drops some. The sample records about 32,000 clones, 80% to 85% being singletons. The time point was: week 35, safety follow-up. A single vaccine dose contained 300 ug of mutant IDH1 20-mer peptide, and topical imiquimod was used with it. This material consisted of PBMCs, taken from a glioma patient whose treatment included an IDH1 peptide vaccine. The receptors derive from a woman aged 18-30 years with glioma.

This chain links TRBV7-2 with TRBJ2-5; the D gene is possibly TRBD2 (5 bases). The CDR3 consists of 13 residues. Trimming took 5 bases from V and 5 from J, leaving 12 bases between them. Germline CDR1 SGHTA, CDR2 FQGNSA. Here the CDR3 reads CASSGSLGETQYF. In nucleotides, the CDR3 is TGTGCCAGCAGCGGATCACTAGGCGAGACCCAGTACTTC.

V and J are TRBV6-5 and TRBJ2-7; the D gene could be TRBD1 or TRBD2 (6 bases each). The CDR3 covers 15 residues. CDR1 MNHEY and CDR2 SVGAGI come from the germline V gene. V was pared by 2 bases and J by 0 bases, with 11 bases between. The CDR3 coding sequence is TGTGCCAGCAGTTACAGGGGGGCAGGCTCCTACGAGCAGTACTTC. It specifies CASSYRGAGSYEQYF.

The genes are TRBV6-1 and TRBJ1-2; D is perhaps TRBD1 (6 bases). Germline V lookup: CDR1 MNHNS, CDR2 SASEGT. Trimming cost V 1 base and J 7 bases, with 13 bases left between them. The CDR3 consists of 14 residues. The DNA for the CDR3 is TGTGCCAGCAGTGAAGGGCAGGGGAGGGCTGGCTACACCTTC. The encoded protein is CASSEGQGRAGYTF.

The chain links TRBV10-3 to TRBJ1-1, with TRBD1 identical over 7 bases. CDR3 length: 17 residues. V was pared by 6 bases and J by 7 bases, with 20 bases of the junction left unmatched. The germline V gene has CDR1 ENHRY and CDR2 SYGVKD. CDR3 protein: CAISPGTAPRLGNEAFF. The CDR3 bases are TGTGCCATCAGCCCGGGGACAGCACCCAGACTTGGGAATGAAGCTTTCTTT.

This chain joins TRBV4-3 and TRBJ2-7, with D unresolved. Trimming shortened V by 0 bases and J by 2 bases, and 11 bases separated the two germline ends. Germline CDR1 reads LGHNA; CDR2 reads YSLEER. This CDR3 is 15 amino acids long. The CDR3, as DNA: TGCGCCAGCAGCCAAGACTATGCCGGAGCCTACGAGCAGTACTTC. Translated, it gives CASSQDYAGAYEQYF.

Only one count was recorded for this clone. V and J are TRBV25-1 and TRBJ1-5; D possibly corresponds to TRBD1 (6 bases). Trimming stripped 4 bases from V and 1 base from J, with 11 bases between. Germline V lookup: CDR1 MGHDK, CDR2 SYGVNS. The CDR3 is 15 amino acids. CDR3 nucleotide sequence: TGTGCCAGCAGTGGATACCAGGGGAGCAATCAGCCCCAGCATTTT. This sequence encodes CASSGYQGSNQPQHF.

The chain uses TRBV18 and TRBJ1-2; D may be TRBD1 (6 bases). The CDR3 has 13 amino acids. Germline V CDR1 and CDR2: KGHSH, LQKENI. Trimming took off 3 bases at V and 7 bases at J, with 12 bases between the two ends. CDR3 bases: TGTGCCAGCTCACCGGGGGGCGCAGGTGGCTACACCTTC. Translating it yields CASSPGGAGGYTF. The entire variable domain, with the rest obtained from reference TRBV18 and TRBJ1-2, is as follows: NAGVMQNPRHLVRRRGQEARLRCSPMKGHSHVYWYRQLPEEGLKFMVYLQKENIIDESGMPKERFSAEFPKEGPSILRIQQVVRGDSAAYFCASSPGGAGGYTFGSGTRLTVV.

J is TRBJ1-1 and V is TRBV11-3, with D perhaps matching TRBD1 (5 bases). Germline lookup yields CDR1 SGHNT and CDR2 YENEEA. V lost 7 bases, J lost 4 bases, and 13 bases lay in between. The CDR3 totals 13 residues. This CDR3 reads CASIPGLSTEAFF. CDR3 sequence (DNA): TGTGCCAGCATCCCAGGGTTGAGCACTGAAGCTTTCTTT. Variable domain in full (rest from reference TRBV11-3 and TRBJ1-1): EAGVVQSPRYKIIEKKQPVAFWCNPISGHNTLYWYLQNLGQGPELLIRYENEEAVDDSQLPKDRFSAERLKGVDSTLKIQPAELGDSAVYLCASIPGLSTEAFFGQGTRLTVV.

The rearrangement joins TRBV10-1 to TRBJ1-5; D is uncertain. The CDR3 spans 17 residues. CDR1 and CDR2 (germline): WNHNN, SYGVQD (reference sequence). Trimming stripped 6 bases from V and 6 bases from J, with 24 bases between. The CDR3 loop is CASSYKPRDLSGQPQHF. CDR3 DNA: TGCGCCAGCAGCTACAAACCCCGGGATCTCTCGGGTCAGCCCCAGCATTTT.

V usage is TRBV7-6 and J usage is TRBJ2-7, with a weak D call TRBD1 (6 bases). CDR1 SGHVS and CDR2 FNYEAQ come from the germline V gene. This CDR3 comprises 18 residues. Deletions cut 6 bases from V and 2 bases from J, with 26 bases between. This chain's CDR3 is CASSMRQGTSLFAYEQYF. CDR3 bases: TGTGCCAGCAGTATGAGGCAGGGGACCAGCCTCTTCGCCTACGAGCAGTACTTC.

This chain uses TRBV19 with TRBJ2-7; 9 positions agree with TRBD1. The trim removed 3 bases at V and 6 bases at J, leaving 9 bases unmatched. CDR1 LNHDA and CDR2 SQIVND come from the germline V gene (reference sequence). CDR3 size: 15 residues. CDR3 protein: CASSIPGTGGFEQYF. CDR3 bases: TGTGCCAGTAGTATCCCTGGCACAGGGGGCTTCGAGCAGTACTTC.

The chain carries TRBV15 and TRBJ2-3; no definite D call. With 3 bases removed from V and 3 bases from J, the gap between germline ends came to 7 bases. CDR1 and CDR2 (germline): LNHNV, YYDKDF (reference sequence). The length of the CDR3 is 13 residues. The CDR3 coding sequence is TGTGCCACCAGCAGGGACCCAACAGATACGCAGTATTTT. Translating gives CATSRDPTDTQYF.

The V gene is TRBV2, the J gene TRBJ2-5; D possibly corresponds to TRBD1 (5 bases). The CDR3 loop spans 13 amino acids. The V end lost 3 bases, the J end lost 7 bases, and 12 bases lay between the germline ends. Germline values: CDR1 SNHLY, CDR2 FYNNEI. The CDR3 DNA sequence: TGTGCCAGCAGTGAGGACACTGGTGCGACCCAGTACTTC. This codes for CASSEDTGATQYF.

The gene calls are TRBV19 and TRBJ1-4; the D gene is possibly TRBD1 (6 bases). The CDR3 has 14 amino acids. V shed 5 bases and J shed 5 bases, with 12 bases lying between them. Germline V CDR1 and CDR2: LNHDA, SQIVND (reference sequence). CDR3 sequence: CASSERGLNEKLFF. The CDR3 bases are TGTGCCAGTAGTGAGAGGGGGTTGAATGAAAAACTGTTTTTT.

The chain employs TRBV5-1 and TRBJ2-5; 11 nucleotides line up with TRBD1. V shed 4 bases, J shed 0 bases, and the junction held 8 bases outside the gene matches. The CDR3 spans 17 residues. Germline values: CDR1 SGHRS, CDR2 YFSETQ. CDR3: CASSKGQGATYQETQYF. CDR3 bases: TGCGCCAGCAGCAAAGGACAGGGGGCGACGTACCAAGAGACCCAGTACTTC.

This clone has only one observation. The chain uses TRBV6-5 and TRBJ2-7; D unclear. The V gene's germline CDR1 is MNHEY and CDR2 SVGAGI. V lost 2 bases and J 0 bases, leaving 2 bases between the germline ends. The CDR3 totals 12 residues. CDR3 sequence reads: CASSYDSYEQYF. The DNA for the CDR3 is TGTGCCAGCAGTTACGACTCCTACGAGCAGTACTTC.